The T cell receptor beta chain under discussion was sequenced for a study of technical replicates of blood from a few donors. Repertoires were generated with immunoSEQ multiplex PCR, while TCRdb's copy carries only in-frame clones and drops some. The sample has about 16,000 clones, approximately 89% seen once. Between the trimmed V and J ends, which lost 0 bases and 3 bases, there was a span of 6 bases. The CDR3 totals 12 residues. CDR1 and CDR2 (germline): GTSNPN, SVGIG (reference sequence). Source material: PBMCs. The origin of this receptor is a human donor in good health. The chain has TRBV30 and TRBJ2-7; unclear D gene. The CDR3: CAWSVQLYEQYF. DNA for the CDR3: TGTGCCTGGAGTGTACAGCTCTACGAGCAGTACTTC.